This is a list of T cell receptor beta chains from one sample in a study of blood T cell repertoires in COVID-19. Repertoires were generated with immunoSEQ multiplex PCR, while TCRdb's copy carries only in-frame clones and drops some. Seen here are tens of thousands of clones, around 77% observed once, and the top ten hold 15% to 20%. The source material was peripheral blood. These receptor sequences come from a man between 65 and 85 years old with active or convalescent COVID-19. Both conserved end residues are trimmed from each CDR3. D genes are given only for firm matches.

-,TRBJ2-4,TRBV5-1,ASSLASGGSKNIQY
-,TRBJ2-1,TRBV6-5,ASSHSGKAYNEQF
-,TRBJ2-5,TRBV6-5,ASSYQGGETQY
TRBD2,TRBJ2-2,TRBV5-1,ASSLEPGLVTGELF
-,TRBJ2-7,TRBV12-3/TRBV12-4,ASSSSTEYEQY
TRBD1,TRBJ1-1,TRBV3-1/TRBV3-2,ASSPTGGGTEAF
TRBD1,TRBJ1-5,TRBV28,ASSFTGARRPQH
TRBD1,TRBJ1-2,TRBV28,ASSFRDRTYGYT
TRBD2,TRBJ2-7,TRBV7-2,ASSQLAALEGEQY
-,TRBJ2-5,TRBV20-1,SAKRGETQY
TRBD1,TRBJ2-2,TRBV29-1,SVSTGTLNTGELF
-,TRBJ1-2,TRBV3-1/TRBV3-2,ASSLRVDGGGYT
-,TRBJ2-1,TRBV19,ASSDAGPSSSYNEQF
TRBD1,TRBJ1-1,TRBV4-1,ASSQARGLTTEAF
-,TRBJ2-6,TRBV9,ASSVEGVGANVLT
-,TRBJ1-4,TRBV4-1,ASSDGARDEKLF
-,TRBJ2-2,TRBV6-1,ASSDRGAGELF
-,TRBJ2-2,TRBV30,AWQGLSTGELF
TRBD2,TRBJ2-5,TRBV19,ASSGASGVVETQY
TRBD1,TRBJ1-5,TRBV30,AWRDRDRGQGGSNQPQH
TRBD1,TRBJ2-5,TRBV5-1,ASSPGTGRETQY
-,TRBJ2-5,TRBV28,ASSSADLETQY
-,TRBJ1-2,TRBV12-3/TRBV12-4,ASSSTNSYGYT
TRBD1,TRBJ1-3,TRBV6-5,ASSLGGGSGNTIY
TRBD1,TRBJ2-7,TRBV30,AWYPRDRGAEQY
-,TRBJ1-4,TRBV10-2,ASSPRATNEKLF
-,TRBJ1-2,TRBV7-9,ASRTAVDNGYT
TRBD1,TRBJ1-6,TRBV28,ASGGEGTGGYNSPLH
-,TRBJ2-2,TRBV14,ASSQRRGATGELF
TRBD1,TRBJ1-5,TRBV27,ASSLAGGGGNQPQH
-,TRBJ2-5,TRBV24-1,ATSDTTGKETQY
-,TRBJ1-5,TRBV27,ASSRDFGGNQPQH
-,TRBJ1-2,TRBV11-3,ASSSGVDPPYGYT
TRBD1,TRBJ1-2,TRBV7-2,ASSLTGARVDGYT
-,TRBJ1-3,TRBV4-1,ASSQTGTTGNTIY
-,TRBJ1-1,TRBV19,ASNWASTGTEAF
-,TRBJ2-1,TRBV5-1,ASSSAGLGVPEQF
-,TRBJ1-2,TRBV6-4,ASPRGYGYT
TRBD1,TRBJ2-4,TRBV5-4,ASSRTGYNIQY
-,TRBJ1-1,TRBV6-1,ASSDRWSGNTEAF
-,TRBJ1-1,TRBV7-9,ASSLSLLNTEAF
TRBD1,TRBJ2-3,TRBV15,ATSSQTGWLSTDTQY
-,TRBJ1-1,TRBV29-1,SVKDRIMNTEAF
-,TRBJ2-5,TRBV5-5,ASSLMVMSETQY
-,TRBJ2-1,TRBV11-3,ASSLLLPPYNEQF
TRBD2,TRBJ2-7,TRBV7-9,ASSPLAGGSYEQY
TRBD2,TRBJ2-3,TRBV9,ASSPSSGRGTDTQY
-,TRBJ1-1,TRBV19,ASSISVYTEAF
-,TRBJ2-3,TRBV7-2,ASSLRAGYTDTQY
-,TRBJ2-7,TRBV5-1,ASSVNPNHGQALEQY
TRBD1,TRBJ1-1,TRBV5-1,ASSLGDRVNAAF
-,TRBJ1-5,TRBV7-9,ASSLGTQPQH
-,TRBJ2-2,TRBV28,ASSSQGVGELF
TRBD2,TRBJ2-1,TRBV2,ASRLPGLGPYNEQF
-,TRBJ2-1,TRBV27,ASSFGGTNYNEQF